This TCR beta chain was identified in a study of PD-1 blockade in classical Hodgkin lymphoma (dated by TCRdb to the early 2020s). The study in broad terms: Nivolumab dosing was 3 mg/kg intravenously every 2 weeks, continuing until either disease progression or unacceptable toxicity. A peripheral blood immune signature of response to PD-1 blockade in classical Hodgkin lymphoma was defined using TCR beta sequencing and CyTOF.

In light of the paper, this sample's time point label describes: cycle 1 day 1 (C1D1), immediately before nivolumab initiation. Every trial patient had relapsed after autologous stem cell transplantation, and cohorts A, B and C differed in prior brentuximab vedotin exposure. The trial cohort comprised about 60 patients with relapsed/refractory classical Hodgkin lymphoma whose best overall responses were complete response, partial response or progressive disease. Single-agent nivolumab was administered to trial patients in the multi-cohort phase II CheckMate 205 trial. An independent review committee assessed best overall response by applying the 2007 International Working Group response criteria. Trial PBMCs were collected just before the start of nivolumab (C1D1) and during therapy at cycle 2 day 1 and cycle 4 day 1. Peripheral blood was collected in 8 mL Vacutainer Cell Preparation Tubes, from which PBMCs were isolated by centrifugation and then cryopreserved.

Genomic DNA was extracted with the Qiagen DNeasy kit from unsorted PBMCs and from negatively selected CD4+ and CD8+ fractions. TCR beta CDR3 regions were amplified by immunoSEQ multiplex PCR using primers annealing to V and J segments. Amplification bias was minimized using a synthetic immune receptor repertoire, and residual bias was removed computationally after sequencing. The study's processing was this. Custom Python scripts were used to quantify repertoire diversity as the Shannon entropy index. Unsorted, CD4+ and CD8+ repertoires were examined separately, except in combined analyses, for which CD4+ and CD8+ sequences were merged in silico. A clone was considered expanded if an increase in frequency of at least 2-fold after treatment relative to C1D1 was found, and a pseudocount of 0.5 was applied to clones undetected at baseline. Singleton clones were defined as clones with 0 or 1 copy at C1D1, and non-singleton clones were defined as clones with 2 or more copies. By matching protein sequences in sorted samples from the same patient, clones expanded in unsorted samples were annotated as CD4+, CD8+ or unknown. Wilcoxon tests on paired samples were used to test diversity changes from C1D1 to C4D1. This is the immuneACCESS table as TCRdb keeps it, with only in-frame sequences that have V and J called. A part of the clones is gone; compared with another copy, unresolved V genes explain less than half, and the rest is unexplained. The V and J calls and clone size were taken over from that table, and D and trimming were inferred from the DNA. The sample table contains about 13,000 clones; only one count was recorded for roughly 77% of them. The ten biggest clones cover roughly 24% of the sample.

CDR1 SQVTM and CDR2 ANQGSEA were looked up in the germline V gene. V sheds 6 bases and J sheds 6 bases, leaving 12 bases between their ends. The CDR3 measures 12 amino acids from cysteine to phenylalanine. The DNA shown is the 36-base CDR3, in frame from base 1. Overall study outcomes, separate from this receptor: Among trial patients, those achieving complete response had baseline diversity similar to that of newly diagnosed patients, while diversity was significantly lower in partial responders and progressors. Lower diversity was seen in patients whose nivolumab began less than 1 year after ASCT, and these patients were left out of later analyses so that immune reconstitution would not confound the results. By C4D1, a significant rise was seen in CD4+ TCR diversity but not in CD8+ TCR diversity (p=0.0027 vs p=0.16), and the rise was most apparent among complete responders (p=0.02). Only a single clinical trial cohort was studied, and what caused the repertoire differences, possibly disease activity or prior therapy, remained undefined. Baseline TCR diversity was reported to be lower in newly diagnosed patients than in healthy donors and to be lower still in relapsed/refractory patients.

On this clone itself: Which antigen it targets is not known. One base away there is no much larger clone; base qualities are not given.

Sequencing was performed on peripheral blood mononuclear cells (PBMCs), taken at baseline. The sequence was obtained from a human donor with classical Hodgkin lymphoma. Recombination linked TRBV29-1 to TRBJ2-1; a weak D assignment points to TRBD1 (5 bases agree). DNA sequence: TGCAGCGTACAACAGGCGGTCAATGAGCAGTTCTTC. Its amino acids are CSVQQAVNEQFF.